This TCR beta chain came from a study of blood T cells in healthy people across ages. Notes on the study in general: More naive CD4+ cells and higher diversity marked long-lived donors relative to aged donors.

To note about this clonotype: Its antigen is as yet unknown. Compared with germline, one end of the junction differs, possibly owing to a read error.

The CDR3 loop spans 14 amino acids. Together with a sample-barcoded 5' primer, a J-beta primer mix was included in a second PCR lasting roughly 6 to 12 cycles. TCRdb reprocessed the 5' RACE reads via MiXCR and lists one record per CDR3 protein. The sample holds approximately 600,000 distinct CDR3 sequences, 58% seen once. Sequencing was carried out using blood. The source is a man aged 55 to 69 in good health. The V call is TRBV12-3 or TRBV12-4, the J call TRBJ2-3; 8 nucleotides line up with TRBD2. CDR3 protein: CAGRIRGGTGTQYF. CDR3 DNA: TGTGCCGGCAGGATCCGGGGGGGAACAGGTACGCAGTATTTT.